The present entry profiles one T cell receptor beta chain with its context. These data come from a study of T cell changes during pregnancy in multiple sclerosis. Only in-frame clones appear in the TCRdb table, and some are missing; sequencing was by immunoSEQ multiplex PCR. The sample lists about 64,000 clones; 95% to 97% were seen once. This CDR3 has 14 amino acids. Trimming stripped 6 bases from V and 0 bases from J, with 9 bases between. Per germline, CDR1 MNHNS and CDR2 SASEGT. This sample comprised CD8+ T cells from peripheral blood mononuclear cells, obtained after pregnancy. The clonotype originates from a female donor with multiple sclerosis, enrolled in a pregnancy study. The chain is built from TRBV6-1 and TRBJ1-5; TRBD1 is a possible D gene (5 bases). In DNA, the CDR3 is TGTGCCAGCAGACAGGTTAATAGCAATCAGCCCCAGCATTTT. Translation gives CASRQVNSNQPQHF.